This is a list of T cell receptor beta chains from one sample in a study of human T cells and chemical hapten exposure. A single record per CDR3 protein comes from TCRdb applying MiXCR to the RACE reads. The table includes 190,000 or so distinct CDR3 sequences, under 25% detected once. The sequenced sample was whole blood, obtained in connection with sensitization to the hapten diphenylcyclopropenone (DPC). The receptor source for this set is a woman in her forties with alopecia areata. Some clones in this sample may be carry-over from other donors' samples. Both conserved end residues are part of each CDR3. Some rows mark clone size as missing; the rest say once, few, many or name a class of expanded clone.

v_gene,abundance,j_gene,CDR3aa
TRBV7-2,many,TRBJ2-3,CASSPSTSGTDTQYF
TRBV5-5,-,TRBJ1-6,CASSLMGDNSPLHF
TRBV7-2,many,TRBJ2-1,CASSPRTSGSSYNEQFF
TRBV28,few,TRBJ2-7,CASSLGQVPYEQYF
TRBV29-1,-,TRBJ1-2,CSAQDRFGGSYTF
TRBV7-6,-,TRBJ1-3,CASSGGAGSGNTIYF
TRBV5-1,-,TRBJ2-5,CASETEWEETQYF
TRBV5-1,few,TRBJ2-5,CASSWDRQGTQYF
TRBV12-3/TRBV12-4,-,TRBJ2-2,CASSNRMDTNTGELFF
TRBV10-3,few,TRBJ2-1,CATFSLSYNEQFF
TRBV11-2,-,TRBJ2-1,CASSLGAGSPYNEQFF
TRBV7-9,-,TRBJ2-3,CASSLRGAGVADTQYF
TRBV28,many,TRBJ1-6,CASSLGYSPLHF
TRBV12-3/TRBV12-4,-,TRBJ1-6,CASEDRGNSPLHF
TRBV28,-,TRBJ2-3,CASSLSGASGYTQYF
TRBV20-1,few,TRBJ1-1,CSASRTGANTEAFF
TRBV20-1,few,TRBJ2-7,CSASSQEGDPYEQYF
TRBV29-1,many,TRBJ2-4,CSVRTSGSGKNIQYF
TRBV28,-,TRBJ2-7,CASRPPTGSSYEQYF
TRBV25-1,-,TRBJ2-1,CASSESGTSGSYEQFF
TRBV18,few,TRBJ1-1,CASSPMQQGNTEAFF
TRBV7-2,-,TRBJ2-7,CASSPGLARAAYEQYF